The entry that follows covers one TCR beta chain sequence. Its antigen is undetermined. Cells designated naive CD8 were CD45RO-negative and were positively selected for CCR7, with terminally differentiated effector memory CD45RA+ cells excluded. The data are from a study of shared clonotypes between healthy human individuals. The study, taken as a whole, reports: With few donors, the genetic and exposure-history diversity represented was limited.

CDR1 and CDR2 (germline): MNHGY, SVAAGI. The CDR3 runs 15 residues. The junction had 7 bases not matched to a gene; V was cut back by 3 bases and J by 7 bases. The protocol was immunoSEQ multiplex PCR, while the TCRdb copy is restricted to in-frame clones and leaves out a portion. There are about 580,000 clones in the sample; 95% to 98% occur only once, and roughly 0.29% lies in the top ten. This receptor was obtained from a young man in good health. Sequencing input: naive CD8+ T cells sorted from blood. The V and J genes are TRBV6-9 and TRBJ2-1, with TRBD2 matching over 9 bases. CDR3 nucleotide sequence: TGTGCCAGCAGTTACGCGGGAGGGCCGCGAAATGAGCAGTTCTTC. Protein sequence: CASSYAGGPRNEQFF.